The 26 T cell receptor beta chains listed next were all sequenced from one sample in a study of cytomegalovirus exposure and HLA in healthy donors. Amplification used 60 Vbeta primers and 13 Jbeta primers. Assay: immunoSEQ multiplex PCR; the TCRdb copy retains only in-frame clones and omits some. The profile shows roughly 160,000 clones, roughly 85% of them singletons. Material for sequencing was PBMCs. Receptor source: a man between 45 and 60 years old in good health and CMV-seropositive.

This clone was observed a single time. The CDR3 spells CASSSVSGQGRETQYF. The CDR3, as DNA: TGTGCCAGCAGCTCAGTTTCGGGACAGGGGCGAGAGACCCAGTACTTC. The rearrangement links TRBV7-9 to TRBJ2-5; TRBD1 matches at 10 bases. V was clipped by 4 bases and J by 4 bases; unmatched bases: 9. The CDR3 totals 16 residues. CDR1 and CDR2 from the germline V gene are SEHNR and FQNEAQ (reference sequence).

This clone appeared a few times. The CDR3 here is CASSLAGSTDTQYF. The CDR3 DNA sequence: TGCGCCAGCAGCTTAGCGGGGTCGACAGATACGCAGTATTTT. The chain is built from TRBV5-1 and TRBJ2-3, with 7 positions matching TRBD2. J was trimmed by 3 bases and V by 2 bases; bases with no gene match: 3. The CDR3 has 14 amino acids. Germline V gene lookup returns CDR1 SGHRS and CDR2 YFSETQ.

CDR3 nucleotides: TGTGCCAGCAGTTTCCAGACTGACTCCTTGGTCGAGCAGTACGTC. Its protein is CASSFQTDSLVEQYV. V and J are TRBV28 and TRBJ2-7; D is undetermined. Germline V gene data show CDR1 as MDHEN and CDR2 as SYDVKM. The germline V and J ends were trimmed by 3 bases and 6 bases, with 18 bases remaining between them. The CDR3 is made up of 15 amino acids.

This chain links TRBV28 with TRBJ1-4; 8 bases line up with TRBD1. CDR3 length equals 14 residues. The germline V gene encodes CDR1 MDHEN and CDR2 SYDVKM. V gave up 5 bases and J gave up 8 bases; unmatched junction bases: 7. The CDR3 protein is CASSPGTGPEKLFF. As DNA, the CDR3 is TGTGCCAGCAGTCCTGGGACAGGCCCAGAAAAACTGTTTTTT.

Only one count was recorded for this clone. V gene TRBV7-2 combines with J gene TRBJ2-3; TRBD2 aligns across 10 bases. Germline V gene sequence: CDR1 SGHTA, CDR2 FQGNSA. The V segment lost 3 bases and the J segment 2 bases; nucleotides outside the gene matches: 5. The length of the CDR3 is 16 residues. This chain's CDR3 is CASSLPGLAVTDTQYF. CDR3 DNA: TGTGCCAGCAGCTTGCCTGGACTAGCGGTCACAGATACGCAGTATTTT.

V is TRBV25-1 and J is TRBJ1-2; D gene uncertain. CDR3 length: 14 residues. V shed 0 bases and J shed 5 bases, with 10 bases lying between them. Germline V gene sequence: CDR1 MGHDK, CDR2 SYGVNS. Here the CDR3 DNA reads TGTGCCAGCAGTGAATATGGAACAGTTTATGGCTACACCTTC. This translates into CASSEYGTVYGYTF.

This sequence joins TRBV27 and TRBJ2-2; possibly TRBD2 for D (5 bases). The CDR3 totals 14 residues. Germline V lookup: CDR1 MNHEY, CDR2 SMNVEV (reference sequence). With 2 bases removed from V and 4 bases from J, the gap between germline ends came to 8 bases. Here the CDR3 DNA reads TGTGCCAGCAGTTTAACGGGGAGCACCGGGGAGCTGTTTTTT. Its translation is CASSLTGSTGELFF.

V usage is TRBV7-8 and J usage is TRBJ1-4, with D tentatively TRBD1 (6 bases). V was trimmed by 4 bases and J by 0 bases, leaving 15 bases between them. Germline assignment: CDR1 SGHVS and CDR2 FQNEAQ. This CDR3 is 17 amino acids long. Written as DNA, the CDR3 is TGTGCCAGCAGCTCCTACAGGGCCGCGGCAACTAATGAAAAACTGTTTTTT. Translation: CASSSYRAAATNEKLFF.

This chain links TRBV25-1 with TRBJ2-7; a weak D match, TRBD1 (5 bases). Germline V gives CDR1 MGHDK, CDR2 SYGVNS. This CDR3 is built from 13 residues. The V end was cut by 10 bases, the J end by 3 bases, with 16 bases between. The CDR3 here is CAITRGHRYEQYV. For the CDR3, the DNA is TGTGCCATCACAAGGGGTCATCGCTACGAGCAGTACGTC.

This clone was counted a few times. The rearrangement joins TRBV7-2 to TRBJ2-1; 9 bases fit TRBD2. The CDR3 totals 16 residues. After removal of 6 bases from V and 0 bases from J, the junction contained 6 bases not matched to a gene. Germline V gene sequence: CDR1 SGHTA, CDR2 FQGNSA. This CDR3 is CASSQSGGSSYNEQFF. CDR3 coding DNA: TGTGCCAGCAGTCAGAGCGGGGGGAGCTCCTACAATGAGCAGTTCTTC.

The table lists this clone with a few counts. This chain uses TRBV4-1 with TRBJ2-4, with D possibly TRBD1 on 7 matching bases. Between the trimmed V and J ends, which lost 2 bases and 3 bases, there was a span of 14 bases. Germline V CDR1 and CDR2: MGHRA, YSYEKL. The CDR3 is made up of 16 amino acids. As DNA, the CDR3 is TGCGCCAGCAGCCAAATAACTCAGGGGGGCAAAAACATTCAGTACTTC. It encodes CASSQITQGGKNIQYF.

This clone was found once. The V call is TRBV28, the J call TRBJ1-1; a possible D gene is TRBD1 (6 bases). The CDR3 covers 14 residues. V shed 4 bases and J shed 1 base, with 10 bases lying between them. Germline loops: CDR1 MDHEN, CDR2 SYDVKM. The CDR3 bases are TGTGCCAGCAGTTCACCACAGGGGAACACTGAAGCTTTCTTT. Amino acid sequence: CASSSPQGNTEAFF.

The V and J genes are TRBV28 and TRBJ1-2; D perhaps matches TRBD1 (5 bases). Germline loops: CDR1 MDHEN, CDR2 SYDVKM. The CDR3 loop spans 13 amino acids. V lost 3 bases, J lost 3 bases, and 8 bases lay in between. In DNA form, the CDR3 reads TGTGCCAGCAGTTTCAGGGAATACTATGGCTACACCTTC. It translates to CASSFREYYGYTF.

The chain recombines TRBV29-1 with TRBJ1-2; D is unclear. This CDR3 has 14 amino acids. Germline CDR1 is SQVTM and CDR2 is ANQGSEA. V lost 1 base, J lost 1 base, and 10 bases lay in between. The CDR3 reads CSVEVVTNNYGYTF. In DNA, the CDR3 is TGCAGCGTTGAAGTGGTCACAAATAACTATGGCTACACCTTC. Looking up the rest from reference TRBV29-1 and TRBJ1-2 gives the full variable domain: SAVISQKPSRDICQRGTSLTIQCQVDSQVTMMFWYRQQPGQSLTLIATANQGSEATYESGFVIDKFPISRPNLTFSTLTVSNMSPEDSSIYLCSVEVVTNNYGYTFGSGTRLTVV.

V is TRBV28 and J is TRBJ2-5; tentative D call: TRBD1 (5 bases). V lost 5 bases and J lost 1, with 11 bases in between. CDR3 length equals 14 residues. Germline V lookup: CDR1 MDHEN, CDR2 SYDVKM. CDR3 coding DNA: TGTGCCAGCAGTCCCTGGACAATCCAAGAGACCCAGTACTTC. Its translation is CASSPWTIQETQYF.

This chain joins TRBV5-1 and TRBJ1-6; D possibly corresponds to TRBD1 (5 bases). This CDR3 region has 15 residues. V was pared by 0 bases and J by 10 bases, with 14 bases between. Germline V CDR1 and CDR2: SGHRS, YFSETQ. For the CDR3, the DNA is TGCGCCAGCAGCTTGGTTGGCAGGGTCGGCTCACCCCTCCACTTT. This encodes CASSLVGRVGSPLHF.

The rearrangement joins TRBV7-9 to TRBJ1-2; 8 positions match TRBD1. The J segment lost 2 bases and the V segment lost 5 bases, leaving 4 bases of the junction unmatched. Germline CDR1 reads SEHNR; CDR2 reads FQNEAQ (reference sequence). The CDR3 is 14 amino acids. DNA for the CDR3: TGTGCCAGCAGCCTAAGACAGGGGAACTATGGCTACACCTTC. Encoded protein: CASSLRQGNYGYTF.

V usage is TRBV19 and J usage is TRBJ2-6, with D possibly being TRBD1 (8 bases). CDR1 is LNHDA and CDR2 is SQIVND in the germline V gene (reference sequence). Deletions cut 3 bases from V and 1 base from J, with 13 bases between. This CDR3 has 17 amino acids. CDR3 residues: CASSMNRGGSGANVLTF. CDR3 nucleotide sequence: TGTGCCAGTAGTATGAACAGGGGGGGGTCTGGGGCCAACGTCCTGACTTTC.

This clone was seen a few times. This chain connects TRBV27 to TRBJ1-1; D not resolved. Trimming shortened V by 1 base and J by 3 bases, and 9 bases separated the two germline ends. The CDR3 consists of 14 residues. Germline CDR1 reads MNHEY; CDR2 reads SMNVEV (reference sequence). In DNA form, the CDR3 reads TGTGCCAGCAGTTTATTCGGAGGGTACACTGAAGCTTTCTTT. Its protein is CASSLFGGYTEAFF.

This chain links TRBV9 with TRBJ1-4; 10 bases line up with TRBD1. The CDR3 consists of 15 residues. The germline V gene encodes CDR1 SGDLS and CDR2 YYNGEE. With V trimmed by 2 bases and J by 8 bases, 6 bases remained unmatched. The DNA of the CDR3 is TGTGCCAGCAGCGTCTCCGGGACAGGGGAGGAAAAACTGTTTTTT. Residues: CASSVSGTGEEKLFF.

This chain joins TRBV6-1 and TRBJ2-5; 12 bases line up with TRBD1. The V segment lost 6 bases and the J segment 5 bases; nucleotides outside the gene matches: 7. This CDR3 is 15 amino acids long. The germline V gene encodes CDR1 MNHNS and CDR2 SASEGT. The CDR3 region has the DNA TGTGCCAGCAGAGGGGACAGGGGGCGCGTTGAGACCCAGTACTTC. It yields the protein CASRGDRGRVETQYF.

In DNA form, the CDR3 reads TGTGCCAGCAGTGGTTTGCGGGAGACCCAGTACTTC. Protein: CASSGLRETQYF. The V and J genes are TRBV2 and TRBJ2-5; D is ambiguous. This CDR3 is 12 amino acids long. V shed 4 bases and J shed 5 bases, with 8 bases lying between them. Germline CDR1 and CDR2: SNHLY and FYNNEI.

This clone has more than one count but fewer than ten. The chain employs TRBV5-1 and TRBJ2-1; 8 positions match TRBD1. V was pared by 4 bases and J by 6 bases, with 3 bases of the junction left unmatched. This CDR3 has 13 amino acids. Germline lookup yields CDR1 SGHRS and CDR2 YFSETQ. CDR3 protein: CASSVTGGNEQFF. The CDR3 DNA sequence: TGCGCCAGCAGCGTAACAGGGGGCAATGAGCAGTTCTTC.

This clone was seen once. V and J are TRBV2 and TRBJ1-2; 9 nucleotides match TRBD1. V dropped 7 bases and J dropped 7; count of bases not matched to a gene: 7. This CDR3 contains 13 residues. Looked up from germline, CDR1 is SNHLY and CDR2 is FYNNEI. CDR3 DNA: TGTGCCAGCACTATACAGGGGGCAGCTGGCTACACCTTC. Its translation is CASTIQGAAGYTF.

This sequence joins TRBV6-5 and TRBJ1-4, with a tentative D call TRBD1 (5 bases). The V gene's germline CDR1 is MNHEY and CDR2 SVGAGI. The CDR3 loop spans 13 amino acids. Between the trimmed V and J ends, which lost 7 bases and 6 bases, there was a span of 12 bases. The CDR3 region has the DNA TGTGCCAGCAAACAGGCGGCGGATGAAAAACTGTTTTTT. It codes for CASKQAADEKLFF.

CDR3 in DNA: TGTGCCAGCAGCCAGGGGAGGACAGGACTCTACGAGCAGTACTTC. Residues: CASSQGRTGLYEQYF. V gene TRBV7-2 combines with J gene TRBJ2-7, with a possible D match to TRBD1 (7 bases). The length of the CDR3 is 15 residues. Germline values: CDR1 SGHTA, CDR2 FQGNSA. Trimming pared 5 bases from V and 3 bases from J, leaving 17 bases between.